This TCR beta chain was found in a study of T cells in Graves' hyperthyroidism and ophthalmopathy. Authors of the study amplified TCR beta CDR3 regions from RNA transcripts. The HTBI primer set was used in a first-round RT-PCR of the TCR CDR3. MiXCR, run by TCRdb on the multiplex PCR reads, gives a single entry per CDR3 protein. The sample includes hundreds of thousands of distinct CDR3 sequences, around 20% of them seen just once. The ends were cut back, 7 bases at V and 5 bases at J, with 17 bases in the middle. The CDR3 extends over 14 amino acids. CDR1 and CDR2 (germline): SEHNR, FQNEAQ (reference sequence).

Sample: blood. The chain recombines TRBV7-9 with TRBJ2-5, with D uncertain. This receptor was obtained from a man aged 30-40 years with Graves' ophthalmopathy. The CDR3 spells CASTRPDKRETQYF. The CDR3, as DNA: TGTGCCAGCACCCGGCCGGATAAAAGGGAGACCCAGTACTTC.